The 23 T cell receptor beta chains presented below share a single source sample, sequenced in a study of cytomegalovirus exposure and HLA in healthy donors. Method: immunoSEQ multiplex PCR; TCRdb's copy keeps in-frame clones and lacks some. The sample holds 150,000 to 200,000 clones; 95% to 97% are singletons and the top ten take about 0.89%. Sequenced input: PBMCs. The receptors come from a young woman in good health and CMV-seronegative.

The chain combines TRBV7-9 with TRBJ1-4, with 7 bases fitting TRBD1. Germline CDR1 SEHNR, CDR2 FQNEAQ (reference sequence). The CDR3 is made up of 14 amino acids. With 4 bases clipped from V and 4 bases from J, the junction kept 3 bases outside the gene matches. In nucleotides, the CDR3 is TGTGCCAGCAGCTCCGGGGACAGTAATGAAAAACTGTTTTTT. Translating it yields CASSSGDSNEKLFF.

A single count supports this clone. The CDR3 coding sequence is TGTGCCAGCAGCCCAGATCGCCGGCGGTACAATGAGCAGTTCTTC. It translates to CASSPDRRRYNEQFF. The rearrangement uses TRBV7-3 and TRBJ2-1; D gene uncertain. The CDR3 is 15 residues long. Trimming removed 5 bases at V and 4 bases at J, with 15 bases between. Germline V CDR1 and CDR2: SGHTA, FQGTGA.

The rearrangement links TRBV5-6 to TRBJ1-5; maybe TRBD1 (5 bases). Deletions cut 1 base from V and 0 bases from J, with 11 bases between. The germline V gene encodes CDR1 SGHDT and CDR2 YYEEEE. CDR3 length: 16 amino acids. The CDR3 protein is CASSLSRQGSNQPQHF. The DNA of the CDR3 is TGTGCCAGCAGCTTGTCCCGGCAGGGTAGCAATCAGCCCCAGCATTTT.

This chain uses TRBV13 with TRBJ2-7, with D perhaps TRBD2 (5 bases). V lost 2 bases and J lost 3, with 11 bases in between. The CDR3 runs to 14 residues. Germline CDR1 and CDR2: PRHDT and FYEKMQ (reference sequence). DNA for the CDR3: TGTGCCAGCAGCTTATCCGGGAACCTCTACGAGCAGTACTTC. Protein: CASSLSGNLYEQYF. The whole variable domain, filled in from reference TRBV13 and TRBJ2-7, reads AAGVIQSPRHLIKEKRETATLKCYPIPRHDTVYWYQQGPGQDPQFLISFYEKMQSDKGSIPDRFSAQQFSDYHSELNMSSLELGDSALYFCASSLSGNLYEQYFGPGTRLTVT.

The rearrangement joins TRBV19 to TRBJ1-2; possible D gene TRBD1, 5 bases. The CDR3 has 14 residues. Germline values: CDR1 LNHDA, CDR2 SQIVND (reference sequence). Between the trimmed V and J ends, which lost 4 bases and 3 bases, there was a span of 12 bases. The CDR3 DNA is TGTGCCAGTAGTACTCAGGGTGATCACTATGGCTACACCTTC. This gives the protein CASSTQGDHYGYTF.

This chain links TRBV6-6 with TRBJ2-1; 10 positions match TRBD1. There are 15 residues in the CDR3. V lost 6 bases, J lost 3 bases, and 5 bases stayed unmatched. The germline CDR1 and CDR2 sequences are MNHNY and SVGAGI (reference sequence). This chain's CDR3 is CASSPTGGLYNEQFF. The CDR3 region has the DNA TGTGCCAGCAGCCCGACAGGGGGCCTCTACAATGAGCAGTTCTTC.

This clone was counted once. The CDR3 coding sequence is TGTGCCAGCAGTTATGGACTGGGACAGAGCTATGGCTACACCTTC. It translates to CASSYGLGQSYGYTF. V gene TRBV6-5 combines with J gene TRBJ1-2; 7 positions match TRBD1. This CDR3 is built from 15 residues. Germline V gene lookup returns CDR1 MNHEY and CDR2 SVGAGI. Germline trimming cut 3 bases from V and 4 bases from J; bases unmatched to any gene: 8.

The V and J genes are TRBV2 and TRBJ2-7; 8 bases fit TRBD1. Trimming took 10 bases from V and 6 from J; bases not matched to a gene: 17. The CDR3 is made up of 15 amino acids. CDR1 and CDR2 (germline): SNHLY, FYNNEI. CDR3 coding DNA: TGTGCCACCTCCCTCTCAGGGGGCTCCGGAGGCGAGCAGTACTTC. This codes for CATSLSGGSGGEQYF.

The gene calls are TRBV6-5 and TRBJ1-1, with 7 positions matching TRBD1. CDR1 is MNHEY, CDR2 SVGAGI, per germline. J gave up 1 base and V 4 bases, and 6 bases lay outside the gene matches. CDR3 length: 15 amino acids. The CDR3: CASSSGGLGNTEAFF. The CDR3, as DNA: TGTGCCAGCAGTTCAGGGGGACTCGGGAACACTGAAGCTTTCTTT.

The rearrangement uses TRBV5-6 and TRBJ2-7; the match to TRBD1 covers 9 bases. The CDR3 length is 15 residues. V lost 5 bases and J lost 1; bases outside the gene matches: 7. Germline CDR1 and CDR2: SGHDT and YYEEEE. The CDR3: CASSLGQGMSYEQYF. In DNA, the CDR3 is TGTGCCAGCAGTCTGGGACAGGGTATGTCCTACGAGCAGTACTTC.

The rearrangement uses TRBV11-1 and TRBJ2-1; D is uncertain. V dropped 0 bases and J dropped 7 bases, with 4 bases sitting between them. CDR1 is SGHAT and CDR2 is FQDESV in the germline V gene (reference sequence). This CDR3 region has 12 residues. CDR3 in DNA: TGTGCCAGCAGCTTAGCGACAAATGAGCAGTTCTTC. Its translation: CASSLATNEQFF. Full variable domain (rest looked up from reference TRBV11-1 and TRBJ2-1): EAEVAQSPRYKITEKSQAVAFWCDPISGHATLYWYRQILGQGPELLVQFQDESVVDDSQLPKDRFSAERLKGVDSTLKIQPAELGDSAMYLCASSLATNEQFFGPGTRLTVL.

This chain joins TRBV21-1 and TRBJ2-1; the D call in the table, TRBD2, was not verified against the DNA. TRBV21-1 constitutes a pseudogene. The CDR3 contains 18 residues. CDR3 bases: TGTGCCAGCAGCAAAGACCAATTCCAGCGGGGGGAAGCTAATGAGCAGTTCTTC. Protein product: CASSKDQFQRGEANEQFF.

The V and J genes are TRBV20-1 and TRBJ2-1; D uncertain. The V and J ends lost 3 bases and 5 bases respectively, with 5 bases between them. CDR3 length equals 11 residues. The germline V gene has CDR1 DFQATT and CDR2 SNEGSKA (reference sequence). The CDR3 sequence is CSASRNNEQFF. The CDR3, as DNA: TGCAGTGCTAGCCGTAACAATGAGCAGTTCTTC.

CDR3 sequence reads: CASSEAGRGPLHF. The CDR3 DNA reads as TGTGCCAGCAGTGAAGCGGGCAGGGGACCCCTCCACTTT. The chain carries TRBV6-1 and TRBJ1-6, with a possible D match to TRBD1 (6 bases). V was trimmed by 0 bases and J by 12 bases, leaving 9 bases between them. The CDR3 contains 13 residues. Germline-derived CDR1 and CDR2 are MNHNS and SASEGT.

V gene TRBV15 combines with J gene TRBJ1-4; D unresolved. This CDR3 is built from 15 residues. With 2 bases removed from V and 6 bases from J, the gap between germline ends came to 13 bases. Germline V gene lookup returns CDR1 LNHNV and CDR2 YYDKDF (reference sequence). CDR3: CATSRLRTEDEKLFF. The CDR3 DNA is TGTGCCACCAGCAGACTAAGGACTGAAGATGAAAAACTGTTTTTT.

This chain connects TRBV2 to TRBJ1-3; TRBD1 matches at 10 bases. Unmatched junction bases numbered 4, after V lost 5 bases and J lost 9 bases. Germline assignment: CDR1 SNHLY and CDR2 FYNNEI. This CDR3 has 13 residues. The CDR3 loop is CASSQGQGFTIYF. Written as DNA, the CDR3 is TGTGCCAGCAGTCAGGGACAGGGGTTCACCATATATTTT.

For this clone: Distinct nucleotide sequences in the sample also encode this CDR3. Written as DNA, the CDR3 is TGTGCCAGCTCAGGGGGCGGCAATCAGCCCCAGCATTTT. It translates to CASSGGGNQPQHF. This chain links TRBV18 with TRBJ1-5; TRBD1 is a possible D gene (6 bases). In germline, CDR1 is KGHSH, CDR2 LQKENI. The CDR3 is made up of 13 amino acids. Trimming left V 5 bases short and J 2 bases short, with 7 bases between.

J is TRBJ1-5 and V is TRBV4-2, with TRBD1 matching 7 bases. V trimming: 4 bases; J trimming: 5 bases; junction bases outside the gene matches: 5. The CDR3 is made up of 14 amino acids. Germline CDR1 reads LGHNA; CDR2 reads YNFKEQ. CDR3 DNA sequence: TGTGCCAGCAGCCCCCATGACAGGGATCAGCCCCAGCATTTT. It encodes CASSPHDRDQPQHF.

V is TRBV2 and J is TRBJ2-1; tentative D call: TRBD2 (6 bases). Germline loops: CDR1 SNHLY, CDR2 FYNNEI. V was cut by 8 bases and J by 4 bases, with 15 bases left in between. The CDR3 is 14 amino acids. CDR3: CASLDGGRYNEQFF. CDR3 DNA: TGTGCCAGCCTCGACGGGGGAAGGTACAATGAGCAGTTCTTC.

The chain recombines TRBV18 with TRBJ2-3; D possibly corresponds to TRBD2 (5 bases). The CDR3 length is 12 residues. Germline V gene sequence: CDR1 KGHSH, CDR2 LQKENI. The germline V and J ends were trimmed by 8 bases and 1 base, with 7 bases remaining between them. DNA of the CDR3: TGTGCCAGCCTCGGGGGCACAGATACGCAGTATTTT. It specifies CASLGGTDTQYF.

The CDR3 region is CASSSGQGVNEQYF. The DNA for the CDR3 is TGTGCCAGCAGCTCGGGACAGGGGGTAAACGAGCAGTACTTC. The chain joins TRBV5-5 to TRBJ2-7; 11 bases align to TRBD1. Germline V gene lookup returns CDR1 SGHKS and CDR2 YYEKEE (reference sequence). The CDR3 contains 14 residues. Trimming took 3 bases from V and 5 from J; bases not matched to a gene: 4.

This clone was found a few times. The rearrangement uses TRBV5-4 and TRBJ1-1, with 8 bases aligning to TRBD1. Germline V lookup: CDR1 SGHNT, CDR2 YYREEE (reference sequence). The V segment lost 2 bases and the J segment 4 bases; nucleotides outside the gene matches: 1. The CDR3 has 13 residues. CDR3 region: CASSLTGGTEAFF. As DNA, the CDR3 is TGTGCCAGCAGCTTAACAGGGGGCACTGAAGCTTTCTTT.

The chain couples TRBV2 to TRBJ2-3; 7 bases agree with TRBD1. Germline lookup yields CDR1 SNHLY and CDR2 FYNNEI. CDR3 length: 13 amino acids. After removal of 6 bases from V and 2 bases from J, the junction contained 2 bases not matched to a gene. This CDR3 is CASRTGSTDTQYF. CDR3 sequence (DNA): TGTGCCAGCAGGACAGGGTCCACAGATACGCAGTATTTT. Based on the CDR3 plus reference TRBV2 and TRBJ2-3, the full variable domain is EPEVTQTPSHQVTQMGQEVILRCVPISNHLYFYWYRQILGQKVEFLVSFYNNEISEKSEIFDDQFSVERPDGSNFTLKIRSTKLEDSAMYFCASRTGSTDTQYFGPGTRLTVL.